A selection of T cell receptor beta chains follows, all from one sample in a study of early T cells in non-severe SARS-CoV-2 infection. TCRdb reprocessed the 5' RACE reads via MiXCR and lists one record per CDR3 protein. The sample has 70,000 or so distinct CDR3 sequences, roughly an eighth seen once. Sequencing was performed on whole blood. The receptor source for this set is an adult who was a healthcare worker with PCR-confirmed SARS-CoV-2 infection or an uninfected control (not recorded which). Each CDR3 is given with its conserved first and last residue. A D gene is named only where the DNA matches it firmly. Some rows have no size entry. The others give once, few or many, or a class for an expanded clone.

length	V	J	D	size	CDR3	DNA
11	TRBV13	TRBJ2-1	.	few	CASSLTDEQFF	TGTGCCAGCAGCTTGACGGATGAGCAGTTCTTC
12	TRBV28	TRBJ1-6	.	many	CASSPPLDPLHF	TGTGCCAGCAGTCCCCCCTTAGACCCCCTCCACTTT
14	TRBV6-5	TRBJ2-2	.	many	CASSFAGATGELFF	TGTGCCAGCAGTTTCGCAGGGGCGACCGGGGAGCTGTTTTTT
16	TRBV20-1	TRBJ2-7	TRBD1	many	CSARVWGQGNSYEQYF	TGCAGTGCTAGGGTTTGGGGACAGGGGAACTCCTACGAGCAGTACTTC
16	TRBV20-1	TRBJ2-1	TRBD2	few	CSARAPGTSGRNEQFF	TGCAGTGCTAGAGCCCCCGGGACTAGCGGGAGGAATGAGCAGTTCTTC
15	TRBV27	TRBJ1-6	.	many	CASSLGGTVWSPLHF	TGTGCCAGCAGTTTGGGTGGAACCGTCTGGTCACCCCTCCACTTT
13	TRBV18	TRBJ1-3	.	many	CASSPPGRNTIYF	TGTGCCAGCTCACCACCGGGAAGAAACACCATATATTTT
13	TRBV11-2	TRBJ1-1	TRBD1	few	CASSLRGHTEAFF	TGTGCCAGCAGCTTGAGGGGGCACACTGAAGCTTTCTTT
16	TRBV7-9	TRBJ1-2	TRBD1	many	CASSLSGAQGNYGYTF	TGTGCCAGCAGCTTGTCCGGGGCACAGGGGAACTATGGCTACACCTTC
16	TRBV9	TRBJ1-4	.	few	CASSVGGGNFNEKLFF	TGTGCCAGCAGCGTAGGAGGGGGGAACTTTAATGAAAAACTGTTTTTT
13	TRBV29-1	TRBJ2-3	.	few	CSVEQSSTDTQYF	TGCAGCGTTGAACAGTCTAGCACAGATACGCAGTATTTT
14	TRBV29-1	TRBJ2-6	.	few	CSASPTGGANVLTF	TGCAGCGCTTCCCCGACGGGTGGGGCCAACGTCCTGACTTTC
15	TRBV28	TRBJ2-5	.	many	CARNFDPVGQETQYF	TGTGCCAGGAATTTCGACCCGGTGGGCCAAGAGACCCAGTACTTC
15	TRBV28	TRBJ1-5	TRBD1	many	CASSLGQGGTPPQHF	TGTGCCAGCAGTTTGGGACAGGGAGGAACACCGCCCCAGCATTTT
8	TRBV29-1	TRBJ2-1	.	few	CSVDEQFF	TGCAGCGTTGATGAGCAGTTCTTC
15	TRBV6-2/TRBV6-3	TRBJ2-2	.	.	CASSPRAPWDGELFF	TGTGCCAGCAGTCCCCGGGCCCCATGGGACGGGGAGCTGTTTTTT
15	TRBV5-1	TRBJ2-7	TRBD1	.	CASSPQGAASYEQYF	TGCGCCAGCAGCCCCCAGGGGGCTGCTTCCTACGAGCAGTACTTC
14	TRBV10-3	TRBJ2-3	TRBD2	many	CAIRPSGSTPTQYF	TGTGCCATCAGACCCAGCGGGAGTACCCCTACGCAGTATTTT
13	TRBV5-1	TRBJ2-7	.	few	CASREGRTYEQYF	TGCGCCAGCAGGGAGGGCAGGACCTACGAGCAGTACTTC
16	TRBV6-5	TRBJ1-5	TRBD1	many	CASSPTGQGGNQPQHF	TGTGCCAGCAGCCCAACTGGACAGGGCGGCAATCAGCCCCAGCATTTT
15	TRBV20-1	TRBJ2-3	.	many	CSARDPRLQTDTQYF	TGCAGTGCTAGAGATCCAAGACTACAAACAGATACGCAGTATTTT
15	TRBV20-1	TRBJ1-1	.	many	CSARIILGRSTEAFF	TGCAGTGCTAGGATTATCTTGGGGCGTAGCACTGAAGCTTTCTTT
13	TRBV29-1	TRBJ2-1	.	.	CSGRDWGRIEQFF	TGCAGCGGACGGGACTGGGGGCGGATCGAGCAGTTCTTC
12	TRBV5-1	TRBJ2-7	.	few	CASRDNSYEQYF	TGCGCCAGCAGGGACAACTCCTACGAGCAGTACTTC
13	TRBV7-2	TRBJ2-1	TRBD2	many	CASSLGLADEQFF	TGTGCCAGCAGCTTAGGGCTAGCGGACGAGCAGTTCTTC
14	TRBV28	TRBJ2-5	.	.	CASSLWGRGKTQYF	TGTGCCAGCAGTTTATGGGGCAGAGGAAAGACCCAGTACTTC
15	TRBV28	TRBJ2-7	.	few	CASSLPLAFSYEQYF	TGTGCCAGCAGCCTACCCCTAGCGTTCTCCTACGAGCAGTACTTC
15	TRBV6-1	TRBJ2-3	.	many	CASRLRDGLPGTQYF	TGTGCCAGCAGACTCCGGGACGGCCTCCCGGGGACGCAGTATTTT
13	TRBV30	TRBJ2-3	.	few	CAWSVRRGDTQYF	TGTGCCTGGAGTGTACGTCGAGGGGATACGCAGTATTTT
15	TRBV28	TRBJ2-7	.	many	CASSFVGQGSYEQYF	TGTGCCAGCAGTTTCGTGGGGCAGGGATCCTACGAGCAGTACTTC
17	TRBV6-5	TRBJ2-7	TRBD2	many	CASSYQTPGLALYEQYF	TGTGCCAGCAGTTACCAAACGCCGGGACTAGCACTCTACGAGCAGTACTTC
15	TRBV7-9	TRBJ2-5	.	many	CASSFLTNRRETQYF	TGTGCCAGCAGCTTTCTTACCAATCGGCGAGAGACCCAGTACTTC
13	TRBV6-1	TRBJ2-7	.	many	CASNERNPYEQYF	TGTGCCAGCAACGAGAGAAACCCTTACGAGCAGTACTTC
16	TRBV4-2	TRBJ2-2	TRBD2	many	CASSPAGGTGTGELFF	TGTGCCAGCAGCCCAGCGGGGGGAACGGGGACCGGGGAGCTGTTTTTT
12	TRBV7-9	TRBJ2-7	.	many	CASSLSTYEQYF	TGTGCCAGCAGCTTAAGTACCTACGAGCAGTACTTC
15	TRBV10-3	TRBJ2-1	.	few	CAISPGGSSYNEQFF	TGTGCCATCAGCCCGGGCGGCAGCTCCTACAATGAGCAGTTCTTC
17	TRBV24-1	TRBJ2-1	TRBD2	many	CATSDPLGGGSYNEQFF	TGTGCCACCAGTGACCCTTTGGGGGGAGGGTCCTACAATGAGCAGTTCTTC
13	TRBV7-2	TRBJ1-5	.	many	CASSRGFDQPQHF	TGTGCCAGCAGCCGGGGGTTTGATCAGCCCCAGCATTTT
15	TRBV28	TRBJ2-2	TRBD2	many	CASSLGGTNTGELFF	TGTGCCAGCAGTTTGGGGGGGACGAACACCGGGGAGCTGTTTTTT
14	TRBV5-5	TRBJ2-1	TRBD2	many	CASSLTSGSHEQFF	TGTGCCAGCAGCTTAACCAGCGGGAGCCATGAGCAGTTCTTC
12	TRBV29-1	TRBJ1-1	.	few	CSAGATYTEAFF	TGCAGCGCCGGAGCCACGTACACTGAAGCTTTCTTT
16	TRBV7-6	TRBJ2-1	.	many	CASSPKRRTSYNEQFF	TGTGCCAGCAGCCCCAAGCGGAGGACCTCCTACAATGAGCAGTTCTTC
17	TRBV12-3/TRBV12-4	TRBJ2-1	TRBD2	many	CASSLGSGSRTYNEQFF	TGTGCCAGCAGTCTGGGGAGCGGGAGTAGGACCTACAATGAGCAGTTCTTC
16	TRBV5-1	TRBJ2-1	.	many	CASSPEQGRLGWEQFF	TGCGCCAGCAGCCCGGAGCAGGGGAGGCTCGGTTGGGAGCAGTTCTTC
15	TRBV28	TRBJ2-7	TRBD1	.	CASSEPGQGAYEQYF	TGTGCCAGCAGTGAACCGGGACAGGGGGCCTACGAGCAGTACTTC
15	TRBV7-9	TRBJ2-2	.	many	CASSLTQDTAGELFF	TGTGCCAGCAGCTTAACCCAGGACACTGCCGGGGAGCTGTTTTTT